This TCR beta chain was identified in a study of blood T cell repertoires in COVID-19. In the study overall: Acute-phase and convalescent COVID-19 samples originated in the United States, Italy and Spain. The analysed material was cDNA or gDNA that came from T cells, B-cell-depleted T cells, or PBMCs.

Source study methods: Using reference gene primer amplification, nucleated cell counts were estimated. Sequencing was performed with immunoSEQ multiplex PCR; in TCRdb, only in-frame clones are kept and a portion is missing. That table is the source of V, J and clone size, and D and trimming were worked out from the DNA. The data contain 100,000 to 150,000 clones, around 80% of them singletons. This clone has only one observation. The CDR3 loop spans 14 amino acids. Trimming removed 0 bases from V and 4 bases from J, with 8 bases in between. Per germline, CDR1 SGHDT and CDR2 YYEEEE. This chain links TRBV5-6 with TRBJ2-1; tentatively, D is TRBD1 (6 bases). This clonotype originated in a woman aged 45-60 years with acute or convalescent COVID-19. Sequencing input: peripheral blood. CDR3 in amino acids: CASSLVDRYNEQFF. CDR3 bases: TGTGCCAGCAGCTTGGTGGACAGATACAATGAGCAGTTCTTC.